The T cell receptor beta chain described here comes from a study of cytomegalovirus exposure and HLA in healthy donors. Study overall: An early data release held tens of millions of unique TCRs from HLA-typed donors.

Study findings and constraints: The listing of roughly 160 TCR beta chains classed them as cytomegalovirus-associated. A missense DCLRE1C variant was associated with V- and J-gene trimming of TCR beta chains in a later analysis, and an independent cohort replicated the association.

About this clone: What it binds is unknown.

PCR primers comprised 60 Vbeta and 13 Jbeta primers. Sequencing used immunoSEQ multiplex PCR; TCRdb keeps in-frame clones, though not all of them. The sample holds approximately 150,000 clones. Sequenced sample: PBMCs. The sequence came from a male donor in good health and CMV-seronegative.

CDR3 protein: CASSEVYYTEAFF. The CDR3 DNA follows: TGTGCCAGCAGTGAAGTATATTACACTGAAGCTTTCTTT. The genes are TRBV6-1 and TRBJ1-1; no clear D gene. The CDR3 spans 13 residues. The V gene's germline CDR1 is MNHNS and CDR2 SASEGT. V lost 1 base, J lost 3 bases, and 6 bases lay in between.